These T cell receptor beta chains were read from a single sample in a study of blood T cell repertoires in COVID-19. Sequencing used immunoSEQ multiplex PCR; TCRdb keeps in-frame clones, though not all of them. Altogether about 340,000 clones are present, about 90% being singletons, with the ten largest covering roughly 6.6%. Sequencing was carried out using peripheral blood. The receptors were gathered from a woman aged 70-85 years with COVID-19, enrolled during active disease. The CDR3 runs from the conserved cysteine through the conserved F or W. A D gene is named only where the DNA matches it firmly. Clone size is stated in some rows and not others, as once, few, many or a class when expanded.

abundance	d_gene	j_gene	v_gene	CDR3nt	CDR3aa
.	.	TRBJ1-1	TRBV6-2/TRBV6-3	TGTGCCAGCAGTTACTCGAGGGGGGGCTTGACTGAAGCTTTCTTT	CASSYSRGGLTEAFF
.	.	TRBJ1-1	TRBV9	TGTGCCAGCAGCGAGGCGGAGGGATGGGGCACTGAAGCTTTCTTT	CASSEAEGWGTEAFF
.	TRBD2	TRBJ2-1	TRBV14	TGTGCCAGCAGCCAAGCTAGCGGGGGGGCCGGTGAGCAGTTCTTC	CASSQASGGAGEQFF
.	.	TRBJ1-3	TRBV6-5	TGTGCCAGCGGATTAACAGGGTTGGGAAACACCATATATTTT	CASGLTGLGNTIYF
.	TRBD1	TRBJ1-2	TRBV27	TGTGCCAGCAAGGGGACAGGGTTCTCCTATGGCTACACCTTC	CASKGTGFSYGYTF
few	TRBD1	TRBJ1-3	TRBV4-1	TGCGCCAGCAGCCAGCCCAGACAGGGGATCTCTGGAAACACCATATATTTT	CASSQPRQGISGNTIYF
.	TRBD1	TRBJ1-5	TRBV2	TGTGCCAGCAGAACAGGGGAGCGCAATCAGCCCCAGCATTTT	CASRTGERNQPQHF
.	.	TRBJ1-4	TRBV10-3	TGTGCCATCAGTGAGTCAGGCGGGGGAAATGAAAAACTGTTTTTT	CAISESGGGNEKLFF
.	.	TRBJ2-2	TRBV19	TGTGCCAGTAGTCTATCCCCTTTTCCCGGGGAGCTGTTTTTT	CASSLSPFPGELFF
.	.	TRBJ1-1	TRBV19	TGTGCCAGTACCCCGGACAGCATGAACACTGAAGCTTTCTTT	CASTPDSMNTEAFF
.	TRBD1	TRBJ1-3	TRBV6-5	TGTGCCACCTCGACAGGGTTAAGGGGAAACACCATATATTTT	CATSTGLRGNTIYF
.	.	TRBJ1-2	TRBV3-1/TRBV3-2	TGTGCCAGCAGCCAAGCGTTTTATGGCTACACCTTC	CASSQAFYGYTF
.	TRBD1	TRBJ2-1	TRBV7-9	TGTGCCAGCAGTGTCACGTCCGGGACAGGGACCAATGAGCAGTTCTTC	CASSVTSGTGTNEQFF
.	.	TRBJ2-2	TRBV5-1	TGCGCCAGCAGCTTGAGAAGGGGGTCTATGAGCACCGGGGAGCTGTTTTTT	CASSLRRGSMSTGELFF
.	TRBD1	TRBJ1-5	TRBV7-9	TGTGCCAGCAACCAGGGGGCCCAGCCCCAGCATTTT	CASNQGAQPQHF
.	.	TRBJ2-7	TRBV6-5	TGTGCCAGCAGCCAGGTCAGCTCTCCCTACGAGCAGTACTTC	CASSQVSSPYEQYF
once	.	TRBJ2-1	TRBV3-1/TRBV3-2	TGTGCCAGCCGGCGGACAGTCCACAATGAGCAGTTCTTC	CASRRTVHNEQFF
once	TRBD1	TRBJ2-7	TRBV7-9	TGTGCCAGCAGCATGGGACAGGCCTACGAGCAGTACTTC	CASSMGQAYEQYF
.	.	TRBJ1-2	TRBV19	TGTGCCAGTGGGACAACTTGGAGAGATGGCTACACCTTC	CASGTTWRDGYTF
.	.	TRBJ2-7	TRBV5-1	TGCGCCAGCAGCCCGAATACAGGTTCGGCCTACGAGCAGTACTTC	CASSPNTGSAYEQYF
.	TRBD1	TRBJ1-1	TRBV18	TGTGCCAGCTCACTGACAGGGGAACAGGACACTGAAGCTTTCTTT	CASSLTGEQDTEAFF
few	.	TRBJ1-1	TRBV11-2	TGTGCCAGCAGCTTAGTCACAGGCGCAAGGGGCACTGAAGCTTTCTTT	CASSLVTGARGTEAFF
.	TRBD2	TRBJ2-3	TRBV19	TGTGCCAGTATCCCCAGCGGGGGCTCCACAGATACGCAGTATTTT	CASIPSGGSTDTQYF
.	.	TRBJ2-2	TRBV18	TGTGCCAGCTCACCACCAGCGCGGTCGTACACCGGGGAGCTGTTTTTT	CASSPPARSYTGELFF
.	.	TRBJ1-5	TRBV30	TGTGCCTGGAGTCGCGGGGAAAATCAGCCCCAGCATTTT	CAWSRGENQPQHF
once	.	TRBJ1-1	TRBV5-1	TGCGCCAGCAGCTCCGCGGTGTCGGGGAACACTGAAGCTTTCTTT	CASSSAVSGNTEAFF
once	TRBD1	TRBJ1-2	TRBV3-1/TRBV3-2	TGTGCCAGCAGCCAGGGACAGGGATTCGGTGGCTACACCTTC	CASSQGQGFGGYTF
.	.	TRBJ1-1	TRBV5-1	TGCGCCAGCAGCTTGAGGGGCATGATCCCTGAAGCTTTCTTT	CASSLRGMIPEAFF
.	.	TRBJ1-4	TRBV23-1	TGCGCCAGCAGTCAACCGGTCCGTTCAGGTAATGAAAAACTGTTTTTT	CASSQPVRSGNEKLFF
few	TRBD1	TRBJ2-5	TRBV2	TGTGCCAGCCTCCCCCCCGGACAGGGGGTTCAAGAGACCCAGTACTTC	CASLPPGQGVQETQYF
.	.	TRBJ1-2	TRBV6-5	TGTGCCAGCAGGTCGGGAGCACCCTATGGCTACACCTTC	CASRSGAPYGYTF
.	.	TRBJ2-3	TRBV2	TGTGCCAGCAGTGAAGACCTAGCTGCCACAGATACGCAGTATTTT	CASSEDLAATDTQYF